This is a list of T cell receptor beta chains from one sample in a study of cytomegalovirus exposure and HLA in healthy donors. Assay: immunoSEQ multiplex PCR; the TCRdb copy retains only in-frame clones and omits some. The sample holds about 160,000 clones, more than 75% seen once. Material for sequencing was PBMCs. The receptor source for this set is a girl aged 5 to 17 in good health and CMV-seropositive. CDR3s include the opening cysteine and the closing phenylalanine or tryptophan. The D gene is left open where the match is weak. For some rows the clone size is stated as once, few or many, or as a class when expanded; others skip it.

CDR3,DNA,V,size,J,D
CAWSVQGIGTRARDQPQHF,TGTGCCTGGAGTGTACAGGGTATAGGGACCCGCGCTCGGGATCAGCCCCAGCATTTT,TRBV30,once,TRBJ1-5,.
CASSLFGSYEQYF,TGTGCCAGCAGCTTATTCGGTTCCTACGAGCAGTACTTC,TRBV7-9,.,TRBJ2-7,.
CSVLTGYAGELFF,TGCAGCGTTCTAACAGGGTACGCCGGGGAGCTGTTTTTT,TRBV29-1,.,TRBJ2-2,.
CASSEGDRQIDTQYF,TGTGCCAGCAGCGAGGGAGACCGCCAGATAGATACGCAGTATTTT,TRBV6-5,.,TRBJ2-3,.
CASSYGEGGGGELFF,TGTGCCAGCAGTTACGGGGAGGGCGGGGGCGGGGAGCTGTTTTTT,TRBV6-5,.,TRBJ2-2,TRBD2
CASSPAGGYNEQFF,TGTGCCAGCAGCCCGGCGGGGGGATACAATGAGCAGTTCTTC,TRBV14,.,TRBJ2-1,TRBD2
CASSGDSHQGNQPQHF,TGTGCCAGCAGCGGGGACAGCCATCAGGGGAATCAGCCCCAGCATTTT,TRBV9,.,TRBJ1-5,TRBD1
CASSSQRGPYEQYF,TGTGCCAGCAGCTCCCAGCGGGGACCCTACGAGCAGTACTTC,TRBV11-3,few,TRBJ2-7,TRBD2
CASNRGQGSYEQYF,TGCGCCAGCAACCGGGGACAGGGCTCCTACGAGCAGTACTTC,TRBV5-1,.,TRBJ2-7,TRBD1
CASSQSRWGGVETQYF,TGCGCCAGCAGCCAATCTCGATGGGGAGGGGTGGAGACCCAGTACTTC,TRBV4-3,.,TRBJ2-5,TRBD2
CASSNSGGVYNEQFF,TGTGCCAGTAGTAACAGCGGGGGGGTCTACAATGAGCAGTTCTTC,TRBV19,.,TRBJ2-1,TRBD2
CASSPPKTGDGANVLTF,TGTGCCAGCTCACCGCCGAAAACAGGGGATGGGGCCAACGTCCTGACTTTC,TRBV18,.,TRBJ2-6,TRBD1
CASSPRLGQRNTEAFF,TGTGCCAGCTCACCAAGGTTAGGACAGAGGAACACTGAAGCTTTCTTT,TRBV18,.,TRBJ1-1,.
CATTEGGWNEQFF,TGCGCCACCACGGAGGGGGGGTGGAATGAGCAGTTCTTC,TRBV10-2,.,TRBJ2-1,.
CASRYRGGYTF,TGTGCCAGCAGGTACAGGGGTGGCTACACCTTC,TRBV6-5,.,TRBJ1-2,TRBD1
CASSETGFYQPQHF,TGTGCCAGCAGTGAGACAGGTTTCTATCAGCCCCAGCATTTT,TRBV6-1,few,TRBJ1-5,.
CASSELAGTEAFF,TGTGCCAGCAGTGAGTTGGCAGGGACTGAAGCTTTCTTT,TRBV2,few,TRBJ1-1,.
CASSLASGLTEAFF,TGCGCCAGCAGCTTGGCCTCAGGGCTCACTGAAGCTTTCTTT,TRBV5-1,.,TRBJ1-1,.
CASSPRTSGGPTDTQYF,TGTGCCAGCAGCCCAAGGACTAGCGGGGGTCCCACAGATACGCAGTATTTT,TRBV5-4,.,TRBJ2-3,TRBD2
CASSVGREGRNEQFF,TGCGCCAGCAGCGTGGGGCGGGAGGGAAGAAATGAGCAGTTCTTC,TRBV5-1,.,TRBJ2-1,TRBD2
CASSEDRYEQYF,TGTGCCAGCAGTGAAGACCGGTACGAGCAGTACTTC,TRBV2,.,TRBJ2-7,.
CASSETGGSGANVLTF,TGCGCCAGCAGTGAGACGGGGGGCTCTGGGGCCAACGTCCTGACTTTC,TRBV10-2,.,TRBJ2-6,TRBD2
CASSRGTENEKLFF,TGCGCCAGCAGCCGGGGGACGGAGAATGAAAAACTGTTTTTT,TRBV5-1,.,TRBJ1-4,.
CASSVVSQFSGNTIYF,TGTGCCAGCAGCGTAGTGTCCCAATTCTCTGGAAACACCATATATTTT,TRBV9,.,TRBJ1-3,.
CASSFTGGGEQYF,TGCGCCAGCAGCTTCACAGGGGGAGGAGAGCAGTACTTC,TRBV4-1,.,TRBJ2-7,TRBD1
CASSIQENYGYTF,TGTGCCAGTAGTATACAGGAAAACTATGGCTACACCTTC,TRBV19,once,TRBJ1-2,.
CASSLGPGQGYNEQFF,TGCGCCAGCAGCTTGGGCCCGGGACAGGGGTACAATGAGCAGTTCTTC,TRBV5-1,.,TRBJ2-1,TRBD1
CASLGSATNEKLFF,TGTGCCAGCCTTGGCAGTGCAACTAATGAAAAACTGTTTTTT,TRBV2,.,TRBJ1-4,.
CASSGGPGYGYTF,TGTGCCAGCAGCGGCGGGCCGGGCTATGGCTACACCTTC,TRBV2,.,TRBJ1-2,.
CASSSRDWRNEQFF,TGTGCCAGCAGCTCGCGGGACTGGCGCAATGAGCAGTTCTTC,TRBV5-6,.,TRBJ2-1,.
CASTRLAGGTEQYF,TGTGCCAGCACAAGACTAGCGGGGGGGACCGAGCAGTACTTC,TRBV6-6,.,TRBJ2-7,TRBD2
CASSWRTGDTEAFF,TGTGCCAGCAGCTGGAGGACAGGGGACACTGAAGCTTTCTTT,TRBV7-3,.,TRBJ1-1,TRBD1
CASSRDTLNTEAFF,TGTGCCAGCAGTAGGGACACCCTGAACACTGAAGCTTTCTTT,TRBV6-1,.,TRBJ1-1,.
CASRVLAGMGTEAFF,TGTGCCAGCAGGGTCTTGGCAGGGATGGGTACTGAAGCTTTCTTT,TRBV2,.,TRBJ1-1,.
CASSLDGLAGTDTQYF,TGTGCCAGCAGCTTAGATGGGCTAGCGGGCACAGATACGCAGTATTTT,TRBV11-3,once,TRBJ2-3,TRBD2
CASITAGEGGGRMAFF,TGTGCCAGCATCACGGCGGGGGAGGGTGGTGGAAGAATGGCTTTCTTT,TRBV28,.,TRBJ1-1,.
CASTQPGLGSYEQYF,TGTGCCAGCACCCAGCCGGGACTAGGCTCCTACGAGCAGTACTTC,TRBV28,.,TRBJ2-7,TRBD2
CASSTQGAHTGELFF,TGTGCCAGCAGTACACAGGGGGCACACACCGGGGAGCTGTTTTTT,TRBV28,few,TRBJ2-2,TRBD1
CAWDGSSYNEQFF,TGTGCCTGGGATGGTAGCTCCTACAATGAGCAGTTCTTC,TRBV30,few,TRBJ2-1,.
CASSLFHAEPEQYF,TGTGCCAGCAGCTTGTTCCATGCGGAACCCGAGCAGTACTTC,TRBV5-5,.,TRBJ2-7,.
CASRALNGELFF,TGTGCCAGTAGGGCCCTCAACGGGGAGCTGTTTTTT,TRBV19,.,TRBJ2-2,.
CASSSREFEQFF,TGTGCCAGCAGCTCCCGGGAATTCGAGCAGTTCTTC,TRBV6-5,few,TRBJ2-1,.
CSSSPRLRGGRNSGYTF,TGTTCCAGCAGCCCCCGGTTACGGGGGGGGAGAAATAGTGGCTACACCTTC,TRBV7-9,.,TRBJ1-2,.
CASRPPRDRGEKLFF,TGTGCCAGCAGACCCCCCCGGGACAGGGGTGAAAAACTGTTTTTT,TRBV28,.,TRBJ1-4,TRBD1
CATSRDPPRGRYQETQYF,TGTGCCACCAGCAGAGATCCCCCCAGGGGAAGGTACCAAGAGACCCAGTACTTC,TRBV15,.,TRBJ2-5,.
CAISESTGVQPQHF,TGTGCCATCAGTGAGTCTACGGGGGTCCAGCCCCAGCATTTT,TRBV10-3,.,TRBJ1-5,.
CASSASPGQGTGNTIYF,TGTGCCAGCAGCGCTTCACCGGGACAGGGTACTGGAAACACCATATATTTT,TRBV9,.,TRBJ1-3,TRBD1
CASSLRLARASEGDTQYF,TGTGCCAGCAGCTTGCGGCTAGCCCGGGCGTCAGAAGGAGATACGCAGTATTTT,TRBV5-4,.,TRBJ2-3,.
CASSPSWGPSLTGNTEAFF,TGTGCCAGCAGCCCTTCATGGGGGCCCTCTCTCACCGGTAACACTGAAGCTTTCTTT,TRBV5-6,.,TRBJ1-1,.
CSVSGRAVVHEQFF,TGCAGCGTTAGCGGGAGGGCCGTCGTCCATGAGCAGTTCTTC,TRBV29-1,.,TRBJ2-1,TRBD2